These 21 T cell receptor beta chains were all obtained from the same sample, sequenced in a study of blood T cell repertoires in COVID-19. Some clones are missing from TCRdb's copy, which holds only in-frame ones; the method was immunoSEQ multiplex PCR. Here the sample spans about 100,000 clones, more than 70% being singletons. Material for sequencing was peripheral blood. These receptors were obtained from a human donor in a cohort sampled during active COVID-19.

The chain carries TRBV6-2 or TRBV6-3 and TRBJ2-7; 16 bases fit TRBD2. The trim removed 4 bases at V and 6 bases at J, leaving 6 bases unmatched. Germline CDR1 is MNHEY and CDR2 is SVGEGT. The CDR3 runs 16 residues. Here the CDR3 DNA reads TGTGCCAGCAGTTTTGGGACTAGCGGGAGGGCTGGCGAGCAGTACTTC. It translates to CASSFGTSGRAGEQYF.

The chain recombines TRBV18 with TRBJ2-7; tentatively, D is TRBD2 (6 bases). CDR1 KGHSH and CDR2 LQKENI come from the germline V gene. Trimming took off 5 bases at V and 3 bases at J, with 14 bases between the two ends. The CDR3 covers 14 residues. The CDR3 loop reads CASSAGGGIYEQYF. The CDR3 DNA reads as TGTGCCAGCTCAGCCGGGGGTGGGATCTACGAGCAGTACTTC. Full variable domain (outside the CDR3, taken from reference TRBV18 and TRBJ2-7): NAGVMQNPRHLVRRRGQEARLRCSPMKGHSHVYWYRQLPEEGLKFMVYLQKENIIDESGMPKERFSAEFPKEGPSILRIQQVVRGDSAAYFCASSAGGGIYEQYFGPGTRLTVT.

The chain combines TRBV5-6 with TRBJ1-2; the match to TRBD1 covers 7 bases. The CDR3 has 15 residues. Germline-derived CDR1 and CDR2 are SGHDT and YYEEEE. V shed 0 bases, J shed 4 bases, and the junction held 6 bases outside the gene matches. CDR3 in amino acids: CASSLGDRAPYGYTF. The CDR3 DNA reads as TGTGCCAGCAGCTTGGGAGACAGGGCCCCCTATGGCTACACCTTC. The full variable domain, completed using reference TRBV5-6 and TRBJ1-2, is DAGVTQSPTHLIKTRGQQVTLRCSPKSGHDTVSWYQQALGQGPQFIFQYYEEEERQRGNFPDRFSGHQFPNYSSELNVNALLLGDSALYLCASSLGDRAPYGYTFGSGTRLTVV.

This chain connects TRBV6-1 to TRBJ1-5; 9 nucleotides match TRBD1. J gave up 8 bases and V 3 bases, and 8 bases lay outside the gene matches. Germline V lookup: CDR1 MNHNS, CDR2 SASEGT. The CDR3 is 15 residues long. This CDR3 reads CASSDLDRGREPQHF. The CDR3, as DNA: TGTGCCAGCAGTGACCTGGACAGGGGAAGGGAGCCCCAGCATTTT.

This clone was detected a few times. The chain recombines TRBV6-5 with TRBJ1-2, with 7 bases matching TRBD1. CDR1 is MNHEY, CDR2 SVGAGI, per germline. The CDR3 contains 15 residues. Trimming took 2 bases from V and 4 from J; bases not matched to a gene: 7. CDR3 nucleotides: TGTGCCAGCAGTTACCTCCCAGGGGACAGCTATGGCTACACCTTC. Its translation: CASSYLPGDSYGYTF.

The V gene is TRBV25-1, the J gene TRBJ2-6; D not certain. This CDR3 contains 13 residues. Per germline, CDR1 MGHDK and CDR2 SYGVNS. The V end was cut by 4 bases, the J end by 1 base, with 2 bases between. The DNA for the CDR3 is TGTGCCAGCAGTGTATCTGGGGCCAACGTCCTGACTTTC. Amino acid sequence: CASSVSGANVLTF.

The gene calls are TRBV29-1 and TRBJ2-5; possibly TRBD2 for D (6 bases). Trimming removed 4 bases from V and 1 base from J, with 10 bases in between. Germline V lookup: CDR1 SQVTM, CDR2 ANQGSEA. This CDR3 region has 13 residues. DNA of the CDR3: TGCAGCGTTGGATCAGCGGGCCAAGAGACCCAGTACTTC. Translation: CSVGSAGQETQYF.

The chain uses TRBV3-1 (or the pseudogene TRBV3-2) and TRBJ2-2; D perhaps matches TRBD1 (6 bases). Germline V CDR1 and CDR2: LGHDT, YNNKEL (reference sequence). Between the trimmed V and J ends, which lost 3 bases and 4 bases, there was a span of 18 bases. This CDR3 spans 17 amino acids. CDR3 sequence (DNA): TGTGCCAGCAGCCATAAAACAGGGATCCCGAGCACCGGGGAGCTGTTTTTT. Translation gives CASSHKTGIPSTGELFF.

The chain uses TRBV5-1 and TRBJ1-2; D ambiguous. V was clipped by 2 bases and J by 7 bases, with 12 bases between them. In germline, CDR1 is SGHRS, CDR2 YFSETQ. CDR3 size: 13 residues. The CDR3 here is CASSFDGVPGYTF. For the CDR3, the DNA is TGCGCCAGCAGCTTCGACGGGGTTCCTGGCTACACCTTC.

The CDR3 protein is CSVVIGGPYGYTF. The CDR3 DNA reads TGCAGCGTTGTTATCGGGGGGCCCTATGGCTACACCTTC. The chain employs TRBV29-1 and TRBJ1-2, with D possibly matching TRBD1 (6 bases). V was pared by 4 bases and J by 4 bases, with 13 bases between. The germline CDR1 and CDR2 sequences are SQVTM and ANQGSEA. CDR3 length: 13 amino acids.

This chain joins TRBV4-1 and TRBJ1-1; perhaps TRBD1 as D (6 bases). Germline V gives CDR1 MGHRA, CDR2 YSYEKL. The CDR3 extends over 17 amino acids. V gave up 0 bases and J gave up 5 bases, with 19 bases separating them. Here the CDR3 reads CASSQDLWQQGGTEAFF. CDR3 DNA sequence: TGCGCCAGCAGCCAAGATCTTTGGCAACAGGGAGGGACTGAAGCTTTCTTT.

This chain connects TRBV7-9 to TRBJ1-5; the D gene is possibly TRBD1 (6 bases). This CDR3 has 14 residues. V was trimmed by 4 bases and J by 0 bases, leaving 7 bases between them. Germline V gene data show CDR1 as SEHNR and CDR2 as FQNEAQ (reference sequence). For the CDR3, the DNA is TGTGCCAGCAGCTCGGACAGTAGCAATCAGCCCCAGCATTTT. It translates to CASSSDSSNQPQHF. Full variable domain (missing parts from reference TRBV7-9 and TRBJ1-5): DTGVSQNPRHKITKRGQNVTFRCDPISEHNRLYWYRQTLGQGPEFLTYFQNEAQLEKSRLLSDRFSAERPKGSFSTLEIQRTEQGDSAMYLCASSSDSSNQPQHFGDGTRLSIL.

The chain couples TRBV10-2 to TRBJ1-6; a possible D gene is TRBD1 (5 bases). The germline gives CDR1 WSHSY, CDR2 SAAADI. Deletions cut 0 bases from V and 3 bases from J, with 6 bases between. The CDR3 is 15 residues long. CDR3 in DNA: TGCGCCAGCAGTGAGTCGGGGGGCTATAATTCACCCCTCCACTTT. This encodes CASSESGGYNSPLHF.

V gene TRBV10-3 combines with J gene TRBJ2-7, with 10 bases fitting TRBD1. Trimming at V came to 7 bases and at J to 5 bases, leaving 8 bases not matched to a gene. This CDR3 is 14 amino acids long. Germline V gene lookup returns CDR1 ENHRY and CDR2 SYGVKD. The CDR3 region is CAITEGQGKNEQYF. The CDR3 DNA reads TGTGCCATCACCGAGGGACAGGGGAAGAACGAGCAGTACTTC.

The gene calls are TRBV7-2 and TRBJ2-1; TRBD2 matches 9 bases. The CDR3 contains 19 residues. The V segment lost 1 base and the J segment 0 bases; nucleotides outside the gene matches: 10. CDR1 is SGHTA, CDR2 FQGNSA, per germline. CDR3 DNA sequence: TGTGCCAGCAGCTTAGGGCTAGCGGGAAAGGTTAGCTCCTACAATGAGCAGTTCTTC. Its translation is CASSLGLAGKVSSYNEQFF.

The rearrangement joins TRBV9 to TRBJ1-3; no clear D gene. This CDR3 has 14 residues. In germline, CDR1 is SGDLS, CDR2 YYNGEE. Trimming stripped 4 bases from V and 0 bases from J, with 8 bases between. This CDR3 reads CASSPRSSGNTIYF. In nucleotides, the CDR3 is TGTGCCAGCAGCCCCCGTAGCTCTGGAAACACCATATATTTT.

The CDR3 protein is CASSPGGSAKNIQYF. CDR3 bases: TGTGCCAGCAGCCCCGGGGGGAGCGCCAAAAACATTCAGTACTTC. V is TRBV11-2 and J is TRBJ2-4, with TRBD2 matching 7 bases. After removal of 5 bases from V and 1 base from J, the junction contained 5 bases not matched to a gene. This CDR3 has 15 amino acids. Germline CDR1 reads SGHAT; CDR2 reads FQNNGV.

As for this clone: An end of the junction does not agree with germline; a read error may underlie this. The chain carries TRBV5-1 and TRBJ2-7; 8 bases fit TRBD2. This CDR3 has 11 residues. Germline V gives CDR1 SGHRS, CDR2 YFSETQ. The CDR3: CASSSPGGPDF. Here the CDR3 DNA reads TGCGCCAGCAGCTCCCCGGGGGGGCCGGACTTC.

This chain connects TRBV6-6 to TRBJ2-7; 7 positions agree with TRBD1. Germline V gene sequence: CDR1 MNHNY, CDR2 SVGAGI (reference sequence). V was clipped by 5 bases and J by 4 bases; unmatched bases: 11. CDR3 length equals 15 residues. The CDR3 here is CASSSRQGSSYEQYF. Here the CDR3 DNA reads TGTGCCAGCAGTAGTCGACAGGGTTCCAGTTACGAGCAGTACTTC.

The CDR3 coding sequence is TGTGCCAGCAGACCCCTCGGGACTGACTATGGCTACACCTTC. Amino acid sequence: CASRPLGTDYGYTF. The chain combines TRBV6-5 with TRBJ1-2, with D perhaps matching TRBD1 (5 bases). V gave up 6 bases and J gave up 3 bases, with 14 bases separating them. The CDR3 consists of 14 residues. The germline V gene encodes CDR1 MNHEY and CDR2 SVGAGI.

The chain uses TRBV5-4 and TRBJ2-5; possible D gene TRBD2, 6 bases. Looked up from germline, CDR1 is SGHNT and CDR2 is YYREEE (reference sequence). The V end was cut by 4 bases, the J end by 5 bases, with 15 bases between. CDR3 length: 14 residues. The CDR3 here is CASSRTSSWETQYF. The CDR3, as DNA: TGTGCCAGCAGCCGTACTAGCTCGTGGGAGACCCAGTACTTC. Filled out from reference TRBV5-4 and TRBJ2-5, the complete variable domain reads ETGVTQSPTHLIKTRGQQVTLRCSSQSGHNTVSWYQQALGQGPQFIFQYYREEENGRGNFPPRFSGLQFPNYSSELNVNALELDDSALYLCASSRTSSWETQYFGPGTRLLVL.